Listed below are T cell receptor beta chains from one sample, sequenced in a study of response to subunit inactivated influenza vaccine. TCRdb itself ran the RT-PCR reads through MiXCR, one entry per CDR3 protein. This table holds hundreds of thousands of distinct CDR3 sequences, about 15% found once. Here the sequenced sample was CD4+ T cells sorted from PBMCs, taken about 23 months after vaccination. The source of these receptors is a man aged 45-69 years who received an inactivated influenza vaccine. Each CDR3 is given with its conserved first and last residue. The order of the fields is D gene, V gene, J gene, clone size, CDR3 protein, CDR3 DNA. A D gene is named only where the DNA matches it firmly. Expanded clones get a size class; other rows say once, few or many, or leave the size out.

>TRBD2|TRBV10-3|TRBJ2-7|.
CATVAGDHWEQYF
TGTGCCACCGTAGCGGGGGACCATTGGGAGCAGTACTTC
>.|TRBV7-9|TRBJ1-4|.
CASSLGPGRNEKLFF
TGTGCCAGCAGCTTAGGCCCGGGACGGAATGAAAAACTGTTTTTT
>.|TRBV7-2|TRBJ1-2|once
CASSLGRDGYGYTF
TGTGCCAGCAGCTTAGGCCGGGACGGCTATGGCTACACCTTC
>.|TRBV7-9|TRBJ2-3|.
CASSIDTQYF
TGTGCCAGCAGTATAGATACGCAGTATTTT
>.|TRBV24-1|TRBJ2-2|few
CATSDPTGGGHAGELFF
TGTGCCACCAGTGATCCTACAGGGGGGGGCCACGCCGGGGAGCTGTTTTTT
>TRBD2|TRBV10-3|TRBJ2-7|.
CAISAGTSGSSYEQYF
TGTGCCATCAGTGCCGGGACTAGCGGGAGCAGCTACGAGCAGTACTTC
>TRBD1|TRBV5-1|TRBJ1-4|many
CASSPMGQGEEKLFF
TGCGCCAGCAGCCCCATGGGACAGGGTGAAGAAAAACTGTTTTTT
>TRBD1|TRBV11-2|TRBJ1-1|few
CASSSGQGITEAFF
TGTGCCAGCAGCTCGGGACAGGGGATCACTGAAGCTTTCTTT
>TRBD1|TRBV27|TRBJ2-5|many
CASSQHIGQGLKTQYF
TGTGCCAGCAGTCAGCACATAGGACAGGGCCTGAAGACCCAGTACTTC
>TRBD1|TRBV4-2|TRBJ2-1|few
CASSQDLGTGGNEQFF
TGTGCCAGCAGCCAAGATCTAGGGACAGGGGGCAATGAGCAGTTCTTC
>.|TRBV4-2|TRBJ2-1|few
CASSQEREGEQFF
TGTGCCAGCAGCCAAGAACGTGAAGGGGAGCAGTTCTTC
>.|TRBV6-5|TRBJ2-7|few
CASSTGTLRAYEQYF
TGTGCCAGCAGTACTGGGACTCTGAGGGCCTACGAGCAGTACTTC
>.|TRBV20-1|TRBJ1-6|few
CSARAGDANSPLHF
TGCAGTGCTAGGGCAGGGGACGCCAATTCACCCCTCCACTTT
>.|TRBV6-2/TRBV6-3|TRBJ2-7|few
CASRRGQIMLGEQYF
TGTGCCAGCAGAAGAGGACAAATCATGCTGGGAGAGCAGTACTTC
>TRBD1|TRBV28|TRBJ1-1|.
CASRTGGSAFF
TGTGCCAGCAGAACAGGGGGTTCAGCTTTCTTT
>.|TRBV7-4|TRBJ1-5|few
CASSGPKGFGNQPQHF
TGTGCCAGCAGCGGGCCGAAGGGGTTTGGCAATCAGCCCCAGCATTTT
>.|TRBV6-5|TRBJ1-2|.
CASSYPRGGYTF
TGTGCCAGCAGTTACCCTCGAGGTGGCTACACCTTC
>.|TRBV7-9|TRBJ2-1|few
CASRTDGSSYNEQFF
TGTGCCAGCAGAACGGACGGGAGCTCCTACAATGAGCAGTTCTTC
>.|TRBV13|TRBJ2-1|.
CASSPTLSRDTWAGDEQFF
TGTGCCAGCAGCCCGACCCTGTCAAGGGACACTTGGGCGGGGGATGAGCAGTTCTTC
>TRBD2|TRBV28|TRBJ2-5|many
CASSLRQGLARQETQYF
TGTGCCAGCAGTTTAAGGCAGGGACTAGCGAGGCAAGAGACCCAGTACTTC
>.|TRBV20-1|TRBJ2-7|many
CSVDRGRENEQYF
TGCAGCGTCGATCGGGGCAGGGAGAACGAGCAGTACTTC
>.|TRBV7-9|TRBJ2-7|.
CASSLTARADYEQYF
TGTGCCAGCAGCTTAACGGCGAGGGCGGACTACGAGCAGTACTTC
>TRBD1|TRBV5-1|TRBJ1-1|.
CASSWRGHTEAFF
TGCGCCAGCAGCTGGAGGGGGCATACTGAAGCTTTCTTT
>.|TRBV20-1|TRBJ1-2|.
CSASPGSPYGYTF
TGCAGTGCTAGCCCGGGAAGCCCCTATGGCTACACCTTC
>.|TRBV12-3/TRBV12-4|TRBJ2-2|.
CASSTGPGELFF
TGTGCCAGCAGTACCGGGCCGGGGGAGCTGTTTTTT
>.|TRBV12-3/TRBV12-4|TRBJ1-3|.
CASSTGQIGNTIYF
TGTGCCAGCAGCACAGGACAAATTGGAAACACCATATATTTT
>.|TRBV5-1|TRBJ2-7|few
CASSLRSDYEQYF
TGCGCCAGCAGCTTGCGTTCAGACTACGAGCAGTACTTC
>.|TRBV7-2|TRBJ1-2|.
CASSPRIGGIYGYTF
TGTGCCAGCAGCCCCCGGATCGGGGGGATCTATGGCTACACCTTC
>.|TRBV4-3|TRBJ1-2|.
CASSPRTGEGYTF
TGCGCCAGCAGCCCAAGAACCGGAGAGGGCTACACCTTC
>.|TRBV25-1|TRBJ1-1|few
CASSEWMENTEAFF
TGTGCCAGCAGTGAATGGATGGAAAACACTGAAGCTTTCTTT
>.|TRBV29-1|TRBJ2-1|few
CSVFSGLSNSYNEQFF
TGCAGCGTTTTCTCGGGACTTTCCAACTCCTACAATGAGCAGTTCTTC
>TRBD2|TRBV20-1|TRBJ2-3|few
CSSKAGGPTDTQYF
TGCAGTAGTAAAGCGGGGGGACCCACAGATACGCAGTATTTT
>TRBD2|TRBV29-1|TRBJ2-3|.
CSALGVAGGPGDTQYF
TGCAGCGCACTCGGAGTAGCGGGAGGGCCCGGAGATACGCAGTATTTT
>TRBD2|TRBV20-1|TRBJ2-7|.
CSAREGSGVDEQYF
TGCAGTGCTAGAGAGGGTAGCGGGGTCGACGAGCAGTACTTC
>.|TRBV4-3|TRBJ2-1|few
CASSQEAGVYNEQFF
TGCGCCAGCAGCCAAGAGGCAGGGGTATACAATGAGCAGTTCTTC
>.|TRBV20-1|TRBJ2-1|.
CSARERDLYNEQFF
TGCAGTGCTAGAGAGAGGGACCTCTACAATGAGCAGTTCTTC
>TRBD1|TRBV20-1|TRBJ2-7|.
CSARWGQGSYEQYF
TGCAGTGCTAGGTGGGGACAGGGGTCCTACGAGCAGTACTTC
>TRBD1|TRBV20-1|TRBJ1-4|many
CSAQQGASEKLFF
TGCAGTGCTCAACAGGGGGCCTCTGAAAAACTGTTTTTT
>TRBD2|TRBV5-1|TRBJ2-2|.
CASSLSLAGGPNTGELFF
TGCGCCAGCAGCTTGTCCCTAGCGGGAGGGCCGAACACCGGGGAGCTGTTTTTT
>.|TRBV25-1|TRBJ1-2|few
CASSGHLTPFGSYTF
TGTGCCAGCAGTGGACACCTTACTCCTTTTGGGAGCTACACCTTC
>TRBD2|TRBV11-2|TRBJ2-7|.
CASSLVAGGTLSGLIEQYF
TGTGCCAGCAGCTTAGTTGCGGGAGGGACCCTCTCGGGCCTGATAGAGCAGTACTTC
>.|TRBV6-5|TRBJ2-7|.
CASSYFPPQGTYEQYF
TGTGCCAGCAGTTACTTCCCTCCTCAGGGTACCTACGAGCAGTACTTC
>TRBD1|TRBV6-5|TRBJ2-3|few
CASSYSSTGGTDTQYF
TGTGCCAGCAGTTACTCGTCAACAGGGGGCACAGATACGCAGTATTTT
>.|TRBV12-3/TRBV12-4|TRBJ2-2|few
CASSQGGSGELFF
TGTGCCAGCAGCCAAGGGGGGTCCGGGGAGCTGTTTTTT
>TRBD2|TRBV10-3|TRBJ2-5|few
CAIRAGVQETQYF
TGTGCCATCAGAGCGGGAGTGCAAGAGACCCAGTACTTC
>TRBD1|TRBV28|TRBJ1-5|.
CASNSGTGVQPQHF
TGTGCCAGCAACTCGGGGACAGGGGTCCAGCCCCAGCATTTT
>TRBD1|TRBV20-1|TRBJ2-5|.
CSAPRTGDQQETQYF
TGCAGTGCTCCCCGGACAGGGGACCAACAAGAGACCCAGTACTTC
>TRBD2|TRBV9|TRBJ2-1|.
CASSVASGAYNEQFF
TGTGCCAGCAGCGTAGCTAGCGGAGCGTACAATGAGCAGTTCTTC
>TRBD1|TRBV27|TRBJ1-2|few
CASTPWTGVYSDGYTF
TGTGCCAGCACCCCATGGACAGGGGTTTACTCGGATGGCTACACCTTC
>.|TRBV2|TRBJ2-7|.
CASSGGPESYEQYF
TGTGCCAGCAGTGGAGGACCCGAGTCCTACGAGCAGTACTTC
>TRBD1|TRBV20-1|TRBJ2-5|.
CSARGGQGKETQYF
TGCAGTGCTAGAGGAGGACAGGGGAAAGAGACCCAGTACTTC
>.|TRBV10-3|TRBJ2-7|few
CAISYNSHGQYF
TGTGCCATCAGCTACAATTCCCACGGGCAGTACTTC
>.|TRBV12-3/TRBV12-4|TRBJ2-2|.
CASTDMAANTGELFF
TGTGCCAGCACCGATATGGCAGCGAACACCGGGGAGCTGTTTTTT
>.|TRBV7-2|TRBJ2-1|few
CASSLLGAPYNEQFF
TGTGCCAGCAGCCTCCTTGGGGCACCCTACAATGAGCAGTTCTTC
>TRBD1|TRBV9|TRBJ1-1|few
CASSGTGKSGTEAFF
TGTGCCAGCAGCGGGACAGGGAAGTCTGGGACTGAAGCTTTCTTT
>.|TRBV4-2|TRBJ2-7|.
CASSQDRSTEQYF
TGTGCCAGCAGCCAAGATAGGAGCACCGAGCAGTACTTC
>TRBD1|TRBV10-3|TRBJ2-5|few
CAISPGQGGETQYF
TGTGCCATCAGTCCGGGACAGGGTGGGGAGACCCAGTACTTC
>.|TRBV20-1|TRBJ2-3|.
CSARDMAPGRTQYF
TGCAGTGCTAGAGATATGGCTCCCGGGCGGACGCAGTATTTT
>TRBD1|TRBV24-1|TRBJ2-2|.
CATRGTGYTGELFF
TGTGCCACCAGGGGGACAGGGTACACCGGGGAGCTGTTTTTT